The clone carrying this TCR beta chain came up a few times. This specimen belongs to a study of cytomegalovirus exposure and HLA in healthy donors. Germline V gene lookup returns CDR1 GTSNPN and CDR2 SVGIG (reference sequence). The CDR3 loop spans 11 amino acids. The ends were cut back, 3 bases at V and 10 bases at J, with 12 bases in the middle. PCR amplification relied on 60 Vbeta primers (plus 13 Jbeta primers). Sequenced by immunoSEQ multiplex PCR; TCRdb stores in-frame clones only, minus some. The sample has about 160,000 clones, roughly four fifths seen once. Material for sequencing was PBMCs. This TCR was recovered from a middle-aged woman in good health and CMV-seronegative. V is TRBV30 and J is TRBJ1-1; possibly TRBD1 for D (5 bases). The DNA for the CDR3 is TGTGCCTGGAGCCCGGGGGGGGTAGCTTTCTTT. Translation gives CAWSPGGVAFF.